These 20 T cell receptor beta chains share one sample of origin, sequenced in a study of control samples from healthy donors and cancer patients. Data came from immunoSEQ multiplex PCR; TCRdb stores just in-frame clones and leaves some out. The sample lists 90,000 to 150,000 clones; 89% were seen once. Material for sequencing was blood. The receptor set was obtained from a man between 50 and 59 years old in good health.

This clone was seen only once. The chain employs TRBV4-3 and TRBJ1-4; D not resolved. Germline assignment: CDR1 LGHNA and CDR2 YSLEER. V was trimmed by 3 bases and J by 0 bases, leaving 14 bases between them. The CDR3 is made up of 17 amino acids. In DNA form, the CDR3 reads TGCGCCAGCAGCCACCGAGGAGGGAGCCCAACTAATGAAAAACTGTTTTTT. It specifies CASSHRGGSPTNEKLFF.

This sequence joins TRBV18 and TRBJ1-5; the match to TRBD1 covers 7 bases. Germline CDR1 is KGHSH and CDR2 is LQKENI. V shed 8 bases and J 5 bases; nucleotides not matched to a gene: 9. The CDR3 has 14 residues. CDR3 residues: CASTVQGSHQPQHF. The CDR3 region has the DNA TGTGCCAGCACTGTACAGGGGAGCCATCAGCCCCAGCATTTT.

The chain employs TRBV5-1 and TRBJ1-3; D not certain. The germline V gene has CDR1 SGHRS and CDR2 YFSETQ. The V end was cut by 1 base, the J end by 0 bases, with 11 bases between. The CDR3 spans 16 residues. For the CDR3, the DNA is TGCGCCAGCAGCTTGTGGTCGGATGTCTCTGGAAACACCATATATTTT. The encoded protein is CASSLWSDVSGNTIYF.

The DNA for the CDR3 is TGTGCCAGCAGTGGGGGGACGGGGACCCTCGCGAAGACCCAGTACTTC. Encoded protein: CASSGGTGTLAKTQYF. J is TRBJ2-5 and V is TRBV6-1; D might be TRBD1 or TRBD2, each matching 5 bases. Between the trimmed V and J ends, which lost 4 bases and 6 bases, there was a span of 21 bases. Germline V gene data show CDR1 as MNHNS and CDR2 as SASEGT. This CDR3 has 16 amino acids.

V and J are TRBV7-9 and TRBJ2-7; tentative D call: TRBD2 (5 bases). From germline, CDR1 is SEHNR and CDR2 FQNEAQ (reference sequence). The CDR3 has 15 residues. Trimming cost V 7 bases and J 2 bases, with 18 bases left between them. The CDR3 loop is CASTPRGTTTYEQYF. In DNA, the CDR3 is TGTGCCAGCACCCCCAGAGGCACGACTACCTACGAGCAGTACTTC.

This clone was counted ten times or more. V usage is TRBV14 and J usage is TRBJ2-7; D may be TRBD1 or TRBD2 (6 bases each). CDR3 size: 13 residues. Germline V gene sequence: CDR1 SGHDN, CDR2 FVKESK. V shed 4 bases and J shed 7 bases, with 14 bases lying between them. The CDR3 DNA is TGTGCCAGCAGCCTCGTGGGGGCGGGAGAGCAGTACTTC. It specifies CASSLVGAGEQYF.

The CDR3 spells CASSTGGSFSGANVLTF. Here the CDR3 DNA reads TGTGCCAGCAGCACGGGCGGATCTTTCTCTGGGGCCAACGTCCTGACTTTC. This sequence joins TRBV5-4 and TRBJ2-6; D gene unclear. Germline CDR1 SGHNT, CDR2 YYREEE (reference sequence). Deletions cut 4 bases from V and 0 bases from J, with 14 bases between. The CDR3 length is 17 residues.

This clone was detected only once. The chain joins TRBV13 to TRBJ2-1, with 10 bases fitting TRBD1. CDR3 size: 14 residues. Germline CDR1 reads PRHDT; CDR2 reads FYEKMQ (reference sequence). J gave up 10 bases and V 4 bases, and 7 bases lay outside the gene matches. CDR3 nucleotide sequence: TGTGCCAGCAGCTCCCGACAGGGGGCGAACGAGCAGTTCTTC. It yields the protein CASSSRQGANEQFF.

The gene calls are TRBV5-1 and TRBJ2-7; D possibly matches TRBD1 or TRBD2 (6 bases each). CDR3 size: 15 residues. V lost 1 base, J lost 1 base, and 12 bases lay in between. From germline, CDR1 is SGHRS and CDR2 YFSETQ. CDR3 nucleotide sequence: TGCGCCAGCAGCTTGAGGGGGGCCGGATCCTACGAGCAGTACTTC. Translating it yields CASSLRGAGSYEQYF. The variable domain in full, completed from reference TRBV5-1 and TRBJ2-7, reads KAGVTQTPRYLIKTRGQQVTLSCSPISGHRSVSWYQQTPGQGLQFLFEYFSETQRNKGNFPGRFSGRQFSNSRSEMNVSTLELGDSALYLCASSLRGAGSYEQYFGPGTRLTVT.

The V call is TRBV25-1, the J call TRBJ1-2, with TRBD1 identical over 10 bases. The germline gives CDR1 MGHDK, CDR2 SYGVNS. The junction had 1 base not matched to a gene; V was cut back by 2 bases and J by 1 base. The CDR3 is 15 residues long. As DNA, the CDR3 is TGTGCCAGCAGTGAAGGGACAGGGGTTAACTATGGCTACACCTTC. It is translated as CASSEGTGVNYGYTF.

The chain joins TRBV5-4 to TRBJ1-1; 7 positions match TRBD1. The germline gives CDR1 SGHNT, CDR2 YYREEE (reference sequence). The CDR3 has 14 residues. The trim removed 5 bases at V and 1 base at J, leaving 5 bases unmatched. The CDR3 spells CASSVQGRNTEAFF. For the CDR3, the DNA is TGTGCCAGCAGTGTACAGGGGAGGAACACTGAAGCTTTCTTT.

The V gene is TRBV29-1, the J gene TRBJ1-1; TRBD1 might be the D (5 bases). The ends were cut back, 1 base at V and 6 bases at J, with 9 bases in the middle. CDR3 length: 12 amino acids. Germline assignment: CDR1 SQVTM and CDR2 ANQGSEA. CDR3 sequence (DNA): TGCAGCGTTGAAGTAGGGACCCCTGAAGCTTTCTTT. It translates to CSVEVGTPEAFF.

This clone was detected once. The chain has TRBV4-3 and TRBJ2-5; 10 nucleotides align to TRBD2. Germline loops: CDR1 LGHNA, CDR2 YSLEER. V was clipped by 2 bases and J by 2 bases; unmatched bases: 11. The CDR3 is made up of 18 amino acids. DNA of the CDR3: TGCGCCAGCAGCCAACTGGGAAGCGGGGGGGCCGGGCAAGAGACCCAGTACTTC. Amino acids: CASSQLGSGGAGQETQYF.

This clone was counted once. The chain employs TRBV21-1 and TRBJ1-1; the table names TRBD1, a call not compared with the DNA. TRBV21-1 is a known pseudogene. The CDR3 is made up of 18 amino acids. The CDR3 here is CASSIGAPTDRGNTEAFF. The CDR3 DNA sequence: TGTGCCAGCAGCATTGGGGCCCCAACAGACAGGGGGAACACTGAAGCTTTCTTT.

The chain uses TRBV7-8 and TRBJ1-5; D ambiguous. CDR1 and CDR2 from the germline V gene are SGHVS and FQNEAQ. The V and J ends lost 5 bases and 4 bases respectively, with 6 bases between them. The CDR3 is 12 residues long. The CDR3 coding sequence is TGTGCCAGCAGCGCCGAGAATCAGCCCCAGCATTTT. Translating it yields CASSAENQPQHF.

V and J are TRBV5-5 and TRBJ1-2; D remains unclear. Trimming took off 0 bases at V and 6 bases at J, with 9 bases between the two ends. CDR1 SGHKS and CDR2 YYEKEE come from the germline V gene (reference sequence). The CDR3 length is 13 residues. CDR3 DNA sequence: TGTGCCAGCAGCTTGGCATGGGCGAATGGCTACACCTTC. This codes for CASSLAWANGYTF.

The V call is TRBV5-1, the J call TRBJ2-7; D is uncertain. This CDR3 contains 12 residues. Germline values: CDR1 SGHRS, CDR2 YFSETQ. With 4 bases removed from V and 4 bases from J, the gap between germline ends came to 9 bases. The CDR3 region is CASSLGRYEQYF. The CDR3 nucleotides read TGCGCCAGCAGCCTTGGACGGTACGAGCAGTACTTC.

The genes are TRBV25-1 and TRBJ1-5; 7 bases are a match to TRBD1. The CDR3 has 15 residues. With 4 bases clipped from V and 6 bases from J, the junction kept 9 bases outside the gene matches. Per germline, CDR1 MGHDK and CDR2 SYGVNS. The DNA for the CDR3 is TGTGCCAGCAGTGGGTACAGGGGCTGGGGTCAGCCCCAGCATTTT. Protein: CASSGYRGWGQPQHF.

V usage is TRBV7-2 and J usage is TRBJ1-2; TRBD1 matches 10 bases. Germline V gene data show CDR1 as SGHTA and CDR2 as FQGNSA. The CDR3 covers 15 residues. V gave up 5 bases and J gave up 8 bases; unmatched junction bases: 11. DNA for the CDR3: TGTGCCAGCAGCCCCGTACGACAGGGGGCGGAAGGCTACACCTTC. This sequence encodes CASSPVRQGAEGYTF.

The chain joins TRBV12-5 to TRBJ1-5; a weak D match, TRBD1 (5 bases). Trimming cost V 5 bases and J 4 bases, with 12 bases left between them. This CDR3 is 14 amino acids long. Germline V CDR1 and CDR2: LGHNT, FRNRAP. CDR3 coding DNA: TGTGCTAGTGGTCCGGGACCGTGGAATCAGCCCCAGCATTTT. Translation: CASGPGPWNQPQHF.